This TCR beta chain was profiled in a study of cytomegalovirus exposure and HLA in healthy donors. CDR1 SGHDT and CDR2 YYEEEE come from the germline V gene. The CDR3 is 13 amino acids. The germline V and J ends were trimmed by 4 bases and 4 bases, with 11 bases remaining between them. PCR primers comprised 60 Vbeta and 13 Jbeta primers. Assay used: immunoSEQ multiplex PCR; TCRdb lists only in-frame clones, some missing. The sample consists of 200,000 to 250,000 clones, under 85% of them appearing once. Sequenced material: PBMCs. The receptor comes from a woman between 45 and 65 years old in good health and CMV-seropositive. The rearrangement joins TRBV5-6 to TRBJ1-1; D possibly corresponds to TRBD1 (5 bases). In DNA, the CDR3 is TGTGCCAGCAGCGGAACGGGGGGCACTGAAGCTTTCTTT. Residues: CASSGTGGTEAFF.